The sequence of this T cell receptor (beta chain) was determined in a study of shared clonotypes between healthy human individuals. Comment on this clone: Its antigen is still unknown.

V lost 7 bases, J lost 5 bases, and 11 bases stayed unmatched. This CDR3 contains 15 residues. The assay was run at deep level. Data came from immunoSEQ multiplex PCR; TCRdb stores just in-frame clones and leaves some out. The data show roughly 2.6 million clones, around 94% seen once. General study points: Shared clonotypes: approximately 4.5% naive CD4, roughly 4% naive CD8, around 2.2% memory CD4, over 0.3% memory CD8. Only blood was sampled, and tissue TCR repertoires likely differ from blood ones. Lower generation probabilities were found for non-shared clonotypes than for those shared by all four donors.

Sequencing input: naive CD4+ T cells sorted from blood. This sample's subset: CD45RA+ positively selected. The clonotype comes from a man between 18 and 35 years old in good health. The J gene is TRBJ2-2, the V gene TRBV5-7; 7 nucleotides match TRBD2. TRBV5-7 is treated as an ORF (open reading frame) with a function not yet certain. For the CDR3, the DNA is TGTGCCAGCCCCGGACATAGGACTAGAACCGGGGAGCTGTTTTTT. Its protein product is CASPGHRTRTGELFF.